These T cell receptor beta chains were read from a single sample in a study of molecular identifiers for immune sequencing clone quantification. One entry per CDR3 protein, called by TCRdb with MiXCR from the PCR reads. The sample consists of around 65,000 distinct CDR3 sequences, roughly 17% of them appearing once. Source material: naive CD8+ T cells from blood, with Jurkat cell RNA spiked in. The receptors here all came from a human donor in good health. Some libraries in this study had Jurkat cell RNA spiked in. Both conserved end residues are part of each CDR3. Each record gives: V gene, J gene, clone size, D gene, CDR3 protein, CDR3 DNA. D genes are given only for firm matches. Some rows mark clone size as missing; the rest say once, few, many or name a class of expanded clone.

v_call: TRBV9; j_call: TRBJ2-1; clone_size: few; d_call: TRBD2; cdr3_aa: CASSTQGLANANEQFF; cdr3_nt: TGTGCCAGCAGCACACAGGGACTAGCGAACGCCAATGAGCAGTTCTTC
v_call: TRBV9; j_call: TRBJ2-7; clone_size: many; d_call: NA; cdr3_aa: CASSPGARSDYEQYF; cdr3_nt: TGTGCCAGCAGCCCCGGGGCCAGGTCAGACTACGAGCAGTACTTC
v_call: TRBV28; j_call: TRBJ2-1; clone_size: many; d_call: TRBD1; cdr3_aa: CASSSWQGAGEQFF; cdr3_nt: TGTGCCAGCAGTTCTTGGCAGGGGGCCGGTGAGCAGTTCTTC
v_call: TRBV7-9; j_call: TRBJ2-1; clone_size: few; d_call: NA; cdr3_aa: CAKQRGSSYNEQFF; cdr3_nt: TGTGCGAAGCAACGTGGGAGCTCCTACAATGAGCAGTTCTTC
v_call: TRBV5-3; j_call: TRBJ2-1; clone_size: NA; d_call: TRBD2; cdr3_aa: CASSLEGTWTSGSNNEQFF; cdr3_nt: TGTGCCAGCAGCTTGGAGGGGACATGGACTAGCGGGAGTAATAATGAGCAGTTCTTC
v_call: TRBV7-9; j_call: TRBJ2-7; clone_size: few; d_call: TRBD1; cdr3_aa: CASSPDREYEQYF; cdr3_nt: TGTGCCAGCAGTCCGGACAGGGAATACGAGCAGTACTTC
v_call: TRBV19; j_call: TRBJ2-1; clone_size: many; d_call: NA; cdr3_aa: CASGWGRYNEQFF; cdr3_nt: TGTGCCAGTGGCTGGGGCCGATACAATGAGCAGTTCTTC
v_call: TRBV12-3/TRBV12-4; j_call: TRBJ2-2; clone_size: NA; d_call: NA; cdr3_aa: CASSLNRPTGELFF; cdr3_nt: TGTGCCAGCAGCCTAAACAGGCCCACCGGGGAGCTGTTTTTT
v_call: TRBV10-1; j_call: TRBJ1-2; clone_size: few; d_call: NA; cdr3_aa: CASSESVDSNYGYTF; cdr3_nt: TGCGCCAGCAGTGAGTCGGTTGACTCCAACTATGGCTACACCTTC
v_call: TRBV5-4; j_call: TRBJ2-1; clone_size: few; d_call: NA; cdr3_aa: CASMGSYNEQFF; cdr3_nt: TGTGCCAGCATGGGGTCCTACAATGAGCAGTTCTTC
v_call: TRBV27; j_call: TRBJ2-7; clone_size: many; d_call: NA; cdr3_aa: CASSLSADQTYEQYF; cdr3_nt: TGTGCCAGCAGTTTGTCGGCGGATCAGACGTACGAGCAGTACTTC
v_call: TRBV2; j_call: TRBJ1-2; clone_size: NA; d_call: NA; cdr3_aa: CASSGFRNGYTF; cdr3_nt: TGTGCCAGCAGTGGATTTAGGAATGGCTACACCTTC
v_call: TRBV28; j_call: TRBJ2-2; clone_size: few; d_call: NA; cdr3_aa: CASSSRGAANTGELFF; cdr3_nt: TGTGCCAGCAGTTCCCGGGGGGCCGCGAACACCGGGGAGCTGTTTTTT
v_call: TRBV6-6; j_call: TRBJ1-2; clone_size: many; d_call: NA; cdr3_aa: CASSPLQGQGLNYGYTF; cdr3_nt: TGTGCCAGCAGCCCCCTTCAGGGGCAGGGCCTTAACTATGGCTACACCTTC
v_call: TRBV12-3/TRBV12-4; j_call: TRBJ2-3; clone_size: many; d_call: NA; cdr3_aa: CASSFGPTDTQYF; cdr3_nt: TGTGCCAGCAGTTTTGGTCCCACAGATACGCAGTATTTT
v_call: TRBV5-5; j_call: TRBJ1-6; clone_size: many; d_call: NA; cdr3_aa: CASSLPGQVALHF; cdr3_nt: TGTGCCAGCAGCTTGCCGGGACAAGTGGCCCTCCACTTT
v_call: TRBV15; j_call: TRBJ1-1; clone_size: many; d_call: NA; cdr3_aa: CATSSRVSNTEAFF; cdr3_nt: TGTGCCACCAGCAGTAGGGTGTCGAACACTGAAGCTTTCTTT
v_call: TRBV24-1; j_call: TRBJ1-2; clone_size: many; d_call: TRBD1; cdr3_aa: CATSENRGEVYGYTF; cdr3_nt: TGTGCCACCAGTGAAAACAGGGGGGAGGTCTATGGCTACACCTTC
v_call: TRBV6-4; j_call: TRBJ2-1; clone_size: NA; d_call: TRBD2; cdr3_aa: CASSVLAGGNEQFF; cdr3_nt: TGTGCCAGCAGTGTTCTAGCGGGAGGGAATGAGCAGTTCTTC
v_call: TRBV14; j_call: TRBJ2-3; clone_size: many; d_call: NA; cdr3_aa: CASSQDQGRGGADTQYF; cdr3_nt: TGTGCCAGCAGCCAAGATCAGGGGCGAGGGGGTGCAGATACGCAGTATTTT
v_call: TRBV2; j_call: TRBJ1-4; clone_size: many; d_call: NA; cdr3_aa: CASNGWDNEKLFF; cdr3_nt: TGTGCCAGCAACGGTTGGGATAATGAAAAACTGTTTTTT
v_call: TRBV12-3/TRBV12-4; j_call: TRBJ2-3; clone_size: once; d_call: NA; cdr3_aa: CVSSFTLASDTQYF; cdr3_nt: TGTGTCAGCAGTTTTACGCTAGCCTCAGATACGCAGTATTTT
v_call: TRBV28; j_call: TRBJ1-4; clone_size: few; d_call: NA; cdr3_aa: CASRQPPTFGMNEKLFF; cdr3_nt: TGTGCCAGCAGACAGCCCCCCACATTCGGGATGAATGAAAAACTGTTTTTT
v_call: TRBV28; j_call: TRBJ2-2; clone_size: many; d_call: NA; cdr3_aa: CASSLLGDPEDPNTGELFF; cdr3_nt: TGTGCCAGCAGTTTATTAGGGGACCCCGAGGACCCGAACACCGGGGAGCTGTTTTTT
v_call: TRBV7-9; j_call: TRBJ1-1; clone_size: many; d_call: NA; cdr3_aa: CASSPRGAGVDTEAFF; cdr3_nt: TGTGCCAGCAGCCCAAGGGGGGCCGGGGTAGACACTGAAGCTTTCTTT
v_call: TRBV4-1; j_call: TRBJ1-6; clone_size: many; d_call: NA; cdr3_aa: CASSQDPGAGSPLHF; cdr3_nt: TGCGCCAGCAGCCAAGATCCGGGGGCGGGTTCACCCCTCCACTTT
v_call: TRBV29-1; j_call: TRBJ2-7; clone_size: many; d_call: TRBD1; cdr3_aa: CSVERRDRATYEQYF; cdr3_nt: TGCAGCGTTGAGCGGCGGGACAGGGCGACCTACGAGCAGTACTTC
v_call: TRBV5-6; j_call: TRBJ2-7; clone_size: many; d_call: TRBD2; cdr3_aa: CASSLLPRLAGTTYEQYF; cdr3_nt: TGTGCCAGCAGCTTGTTGCCCCGACTAGCGGGAACAACGTACGAGCAGTACTTC
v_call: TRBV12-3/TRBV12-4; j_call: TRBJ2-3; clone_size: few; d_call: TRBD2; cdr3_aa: CASSADRDYTDTQYF; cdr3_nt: TGTGCCAGCAGTGCCGACCGGGACTACACAGATACGCAGTATTTT
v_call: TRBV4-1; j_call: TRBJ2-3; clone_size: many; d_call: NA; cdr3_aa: CASSLLVRGSGYGGWDTQYF; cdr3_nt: TGCGCCAGCAGCCTCCTCGTCAGAGGGTCCGGGTACGGTGGTTGGGATACGCAGTATTTT
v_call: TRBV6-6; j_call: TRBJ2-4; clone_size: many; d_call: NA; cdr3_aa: CASTSTGEGKNIQYF; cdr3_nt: TGTGCCAGCACGTCTACAGGGGAGGGCAAAAACATTCAGTACTTC
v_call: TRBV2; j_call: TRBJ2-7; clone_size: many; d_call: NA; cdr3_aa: CASSVAGLTYEQYF; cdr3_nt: TGTGCCAGCAGTGTGGCGGGCCTAACCTACGAGCAGTACTTC
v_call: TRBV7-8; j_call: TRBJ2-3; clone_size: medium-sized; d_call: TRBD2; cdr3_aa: CASRRSTSGRKKAGTDTQYF; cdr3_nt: TGTGCCAGCAGACGATCGACTAGCGGGAGAAAGAAGGCGGGGACAGATACGCAGTATTTT
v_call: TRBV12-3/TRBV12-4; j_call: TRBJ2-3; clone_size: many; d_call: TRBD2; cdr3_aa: CASTDYQREGTDTQYF; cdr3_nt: TGTGCCAGCACCGATTATCAGAGGGAGGGTACAGATACGCAGTATTTT
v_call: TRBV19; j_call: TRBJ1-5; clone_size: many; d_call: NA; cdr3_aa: CASSLGQLQNQPQHF; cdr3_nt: TGTGCCAGTAGCCTCGGACAGCTGCAAAATCAGCCCCAGCATTTT
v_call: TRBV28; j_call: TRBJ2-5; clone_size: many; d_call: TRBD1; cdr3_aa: CASNFRDRDLETQYF; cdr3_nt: TGTGCCAGCAATTTTAGGGACAGGGATTTGGAGACCCAGTACTTC
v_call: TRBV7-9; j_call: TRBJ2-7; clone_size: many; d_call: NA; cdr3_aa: CASSPTGPPYEQYF; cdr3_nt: TGTGCCAGCAGCCCGACAGGTCCCCCCTACGAGCAGTACTTC
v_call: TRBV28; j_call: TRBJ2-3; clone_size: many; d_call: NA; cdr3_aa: CASREFTSSSTDTQYF; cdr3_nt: TGTGCCAGCAGGGAATTTACATCGTCTAGCACAGATACGCAGTATTTT
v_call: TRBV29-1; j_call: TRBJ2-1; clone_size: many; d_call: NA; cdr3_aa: CSVVRYEQFF; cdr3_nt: TGCAGCGTTGTGAGGTATGAGCAGTTCTTC
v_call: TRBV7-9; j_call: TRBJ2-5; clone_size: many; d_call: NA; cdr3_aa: CASSFAAGEETQYF; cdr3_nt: TGTGCCAGCAGCTTCGCAGCGGGTGAAGAGACCCAGTACTTC
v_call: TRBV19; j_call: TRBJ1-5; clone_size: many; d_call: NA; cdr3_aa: CASSIDRWSNQPQHF; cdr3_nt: TGTGCCAGTAGTATAGACAGGTGGAGCAATCAGCCCCAGCATTTT
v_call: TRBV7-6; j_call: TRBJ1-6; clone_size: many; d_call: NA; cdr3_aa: CASSAAGTDRNSPLHF; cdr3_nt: TGTGCCAGCAGCGCCGCCGGGACGGATCGGAATTCACCCCTCCACTTT
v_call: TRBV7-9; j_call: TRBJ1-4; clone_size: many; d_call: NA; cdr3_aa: CASSPPRGATNEKLFF; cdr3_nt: TGTGCCAGCAGCCCGCCAAGAGGGGCAACTAATGAAAAACTGTTTTTT
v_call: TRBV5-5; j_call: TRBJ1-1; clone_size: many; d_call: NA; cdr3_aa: CASSFFRADTEAFF; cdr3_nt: TGTGCCAGCAGCTTTTTTAGAGCGGACACTGAAGCTTTCTTT
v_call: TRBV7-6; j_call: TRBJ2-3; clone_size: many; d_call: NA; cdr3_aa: CASSPPTDTQYF; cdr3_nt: TGTGCCAGCAGCCCCCCCACAGATACGCAGTATTTT
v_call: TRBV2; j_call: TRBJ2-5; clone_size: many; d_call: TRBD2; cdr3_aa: CASNTGTSGEETQYF; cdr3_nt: TGTGCCAGCAACACCGGGACTAGCGGGGAAGAGACCCAGTACTTC
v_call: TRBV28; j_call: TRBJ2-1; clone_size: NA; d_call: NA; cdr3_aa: CASREPAAHNEQFF; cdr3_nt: TGTGCCAGCAGGGAACCAGCGGCCCACAATGAGCAGTTCTTC
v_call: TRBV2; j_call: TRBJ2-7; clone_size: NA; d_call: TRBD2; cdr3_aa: CASSDGASGIPGAYKQYF; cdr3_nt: TGTGCCAGCAGTGACGGGGCTAGCGGCATTCCTGGGGCCTACAAGCAGTACTTC
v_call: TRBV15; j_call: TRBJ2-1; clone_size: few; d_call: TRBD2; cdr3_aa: CATSSPSGSINEQFF; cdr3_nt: TGTGCCACCAGCAGTCCTAGCGGGAGCATCAATGAGCAGTTCTTC
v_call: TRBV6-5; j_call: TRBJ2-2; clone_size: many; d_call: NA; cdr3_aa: CASRGIGGNTGELFF; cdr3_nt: TGTGCCAGCAGAGGAATCGGGGGGAACACCGGGGAGCTGTTTTTT
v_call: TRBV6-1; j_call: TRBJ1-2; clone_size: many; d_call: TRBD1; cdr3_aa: CASSETGTGGAKNYGYTF; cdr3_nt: TGTGCCAGCAGTGAAACCGGGACAGGGGGCGCGAAAAACTATGGCTACACCTTC
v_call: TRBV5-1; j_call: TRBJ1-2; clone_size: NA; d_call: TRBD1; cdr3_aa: CASSLGQGNYGYTF; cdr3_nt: TGCGCCAGCAGCTTGGGACAGGGCAACTATGGCTACACCTTC
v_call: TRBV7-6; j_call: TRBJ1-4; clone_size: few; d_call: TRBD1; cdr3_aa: CASSPFSPTGGNNEKLVF; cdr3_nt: TGTGCCAGCAGCCCCTTTAGTCCGACAGGGGGCAATAATGAAAAACTGGTTTTT